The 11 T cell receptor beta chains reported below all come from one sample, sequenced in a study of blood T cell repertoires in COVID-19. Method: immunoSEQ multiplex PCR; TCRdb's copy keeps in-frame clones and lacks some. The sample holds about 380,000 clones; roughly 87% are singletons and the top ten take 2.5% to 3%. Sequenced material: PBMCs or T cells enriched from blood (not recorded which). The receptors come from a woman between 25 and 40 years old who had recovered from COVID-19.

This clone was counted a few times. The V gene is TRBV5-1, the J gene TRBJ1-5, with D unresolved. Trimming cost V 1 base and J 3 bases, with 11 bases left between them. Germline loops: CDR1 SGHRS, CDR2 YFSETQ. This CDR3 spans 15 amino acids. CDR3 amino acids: CASSLYGGHNQPQHF. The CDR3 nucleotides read TGCGCCAGCAGCTTGTACGGAGGCCACAATCAGCCCCAGCATTTT.

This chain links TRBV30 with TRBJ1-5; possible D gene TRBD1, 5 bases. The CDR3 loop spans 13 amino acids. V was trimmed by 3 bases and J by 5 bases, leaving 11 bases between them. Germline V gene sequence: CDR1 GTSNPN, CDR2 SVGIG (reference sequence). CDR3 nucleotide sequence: TGTGCCTGGAGCGGGGGGACCGATCAGCCCCAGCATTTT. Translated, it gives CAWSGGTDQPQHF. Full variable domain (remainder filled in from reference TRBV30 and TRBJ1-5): SQTIHQWPATLVQPVGSPLSLECTVEGTSNPNLYWYRQAAGRGLQLLFYSVGIGQISSEVPQNLSASRPQDRQFILSSKKLLLSDSGFYLCAWSGGTDQPQHFGDGTRLSIL.

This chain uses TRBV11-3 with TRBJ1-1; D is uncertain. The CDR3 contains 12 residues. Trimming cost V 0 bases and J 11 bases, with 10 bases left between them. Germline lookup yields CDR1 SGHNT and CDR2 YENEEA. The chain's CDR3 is CASSLDPGAAFF. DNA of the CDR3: TGTGCCAGCAGCTTAGATCCGGGTGCGGCTTTCTTT.

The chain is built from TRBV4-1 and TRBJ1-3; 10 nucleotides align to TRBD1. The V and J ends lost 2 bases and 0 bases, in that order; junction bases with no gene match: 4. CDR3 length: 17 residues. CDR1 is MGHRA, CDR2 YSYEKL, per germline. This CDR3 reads CASSQWDRGLSGNTIYF. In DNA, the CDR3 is TGCGCCAGCAGCCAATGGGACAGGGGCCTCTCTGGAAACACCATATATTTT.

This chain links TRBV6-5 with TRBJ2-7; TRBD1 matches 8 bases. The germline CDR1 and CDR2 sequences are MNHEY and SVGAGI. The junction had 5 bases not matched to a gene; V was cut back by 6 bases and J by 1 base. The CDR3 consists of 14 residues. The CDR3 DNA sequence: TGTGCCAGCAGGGGGACAGGCCCATCCTACGAGCAGTACTTC. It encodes CASRGTGPSYEQYF.

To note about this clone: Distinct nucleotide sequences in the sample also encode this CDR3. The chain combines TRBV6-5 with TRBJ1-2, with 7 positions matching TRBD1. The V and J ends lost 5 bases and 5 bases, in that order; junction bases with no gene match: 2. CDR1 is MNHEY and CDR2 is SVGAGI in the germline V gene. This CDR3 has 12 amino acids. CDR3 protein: CASSRQGYGYTF. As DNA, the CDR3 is TGTGCCAGCAGTCGACAGGGTTATGGCTACACCTTC.

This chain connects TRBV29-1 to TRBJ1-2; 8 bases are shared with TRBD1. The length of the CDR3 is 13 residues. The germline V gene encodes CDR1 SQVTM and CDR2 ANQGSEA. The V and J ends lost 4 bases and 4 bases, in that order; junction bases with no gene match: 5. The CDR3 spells CSVGGQGGYGYTF. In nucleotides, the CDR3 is TGCAGCGTTGGCGGACAGGGAGGCTATGGCTACACCTTC.

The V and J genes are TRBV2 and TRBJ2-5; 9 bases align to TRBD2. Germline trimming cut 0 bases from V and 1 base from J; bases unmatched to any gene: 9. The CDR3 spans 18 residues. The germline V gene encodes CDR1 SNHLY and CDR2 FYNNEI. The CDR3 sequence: CASSEALIVAGAQETQYF. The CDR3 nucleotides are TGTGCCAGCAGTGAAGCGTTGATCGTAGCGGGGGCCCAAGAGACCCAGTACTTC.

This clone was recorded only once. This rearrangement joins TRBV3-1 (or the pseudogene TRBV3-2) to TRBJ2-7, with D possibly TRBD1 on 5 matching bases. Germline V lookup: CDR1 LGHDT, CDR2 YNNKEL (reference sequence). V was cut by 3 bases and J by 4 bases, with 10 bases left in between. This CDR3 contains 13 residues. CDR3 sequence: CASSQQGQYEQYF. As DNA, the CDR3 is TGTGCCAGCAGCCAGCAAGGACAATACGAGCAGTACTTC.

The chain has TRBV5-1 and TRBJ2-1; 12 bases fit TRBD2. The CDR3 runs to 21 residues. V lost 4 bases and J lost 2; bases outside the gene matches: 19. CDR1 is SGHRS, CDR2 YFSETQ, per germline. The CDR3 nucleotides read TGCGCCAGCAGCCCAGGATGGGATGGACTAGCGGGGTTTCTGGCCTACAATGAGCAGTTCTTC. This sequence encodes CASSPGWDGLAGFLAYNEQFF.

CDR3: CASSSGQAITEAFF. The DNA for the CDR3 is TGCGCCAGCAGCTCTGGACAGGCCATCACTGAAGCTTTCTTT. V gene TRBV5-1 combines with J gene TRBJ1-1; 7 nucleotides match TRBD1. After removal of 3 bases from V and 4 bases from J, the junction contained 6 bases not matched to a gene. This CDR3 contains 14 residues. Germline V CDR1 and CDR2: SGHRS, YFSETQ.